The 15 T cell receptor beta chains reported below all come from one sample, sequenced in a study of blood T cell repertoires in COVID-19. TCRdb keeps only in-frame clones here, not all; method: immunoSEQ multiplex PCR. The sample carries approximately 90,000 clones, about 76% recorded once. The specimen was peripheral blood. These receptors were obtained from a human donor in a cohort sampled during active COVID-19.

The rearrangement joins TRBV28 to TRBJ2-7; the match to TRBD1 covers 10 bases. Germline loops: CDR1 MDHEN, CDR2 SYDVKM. Trimming cost V 4 bases and J 4 bases; bases outside gene matches: 10. This CDR3 comprises 16 residues. This chain's CDR3 is CASSSPTGTGAYEQYF. The CDR3 nucleotides read TGTGCCAGCAGTTCCCCGACCGGGACAGGGGCTTACGAGCAGTACTTC.

The rearrangement joins TRBV5-4 to TRBJ2-2; TRBD1 aligns across 9 bases. The CDR3 has 17 residues. V shed 0 bases and J 4 bases; nucleotides not matched to a gene: 7. CDR1 is SGHNT and CDR2 is YYREEE in the germline V gene (reference sequence). The DNA for the CDR3 is TGTGCCAGCAGCTTGGTAGGGGGACAGGGAGGCACCGGGGAGCTGTTTTTT. It codes for CASSLVGGQGGTGELFF.

The sample holds many counts of this clone. The chain recombines TRBV6-4 with TRBJ2-1; possibly TRBD2 for D (6 bases). The CDR3 runs 16 residues. CDR1 is MRHNA and CDR2 is SNTAGT in the germline V gene. Trimming left V 2 bases short and J 7 bases short, with 18 bases between. For the CDR3, the DNA is TGTGCCAGCAGTGACCTTAGGGACGGGAGCGTGAATGAGCAGTTCTTC. It codes for CASSDLRDGSVNEQFF.

The V gene is TRBV4-3, the J gene TRBJ2-1; D is possibly TRBD1 (5 bases). Trimming pared 1 base from V and 5 bases from J, leaving 12 bases between. This CDR3 is built from 15 residues. Per the germline V gene, CDR1 is LGHNA and CDR2 is YSLEER. The DNA for the CDR3 is TGCGCCAGCAGCCAAGGGCAGGGCCAGGACAATGAGCAGTTCTTC. Translated, it gives CASSQGQGQDNEQFF.

J is TRBJ2-3 and V is TRBV6-5; 7 nucleotides line up with TRBD2. The trim removed 1 base at V and 2 bases at J, leaving 6 bases unmatched. Germline V gene data show CDR1 as MNHEY and CDR2 as SVGAGI. The CDR3 covers 16 residues. CDR3 DNA sequence: TGTGCCAGCAGTTACTGGGGCGGGAGTACCACAGATACGCAGTATTTT. This gives the protein CASSYWGGSTTDTQYF.

The chain couples TRBV5-4 to TRBJ2-3; D remains ambiguous. CDR1 and CDR2 from the germline V gene are SGHNT and YYREEE (reference sequence). The V end was cut by 0 bases, the J end by 0 bases, with 8 bases between. CDR3 length: 15 amino acids. CDR3 residues: CASSLDGGSTDTQYF. In DNA form, the CDR3 reads TGTGCCAGCAGCTTGGATGGCGGCAGCACAGATACGCAGTATTTT.

The chain couples TRBV28 to TRBJ2-2, with TRBD2 matching 7 bases. The CDR3 runs to 15 residues. From germline, CDR1 is MDHEN and CDR2 SYDVKM. Trimming removed 6 bases from V and 5 bases from J; junction bases left unmatched: 9. CDR3 DNA sequence: TGTGCCAGCAGGGGTGGGACTATCGTTACCGGGGAGCTGTTTTTT. It codes for CASRGGTIVTGELFF.

The chain employs TRBV27 and TRBJ1-4, with TRBD1 matching 7 bases. This CDR3 region has 13 residues. Germline-derived CDR1 and CDR2 are MNHEY and SMNVEV (reference sequence). Trimming at V came to 7 bases and at J to 5 bases, leaving 4 bases not matched to a gene. The CDR3 DNA reads TGTGCCAGCACCGGGACAGCAAATGAAAAACTGTTTTTT. Protein: CASTGTANEKLFF.

The chain uses TRBV9 and TRBJ2-1, with 11 bases aligning to TRBD2. V lost 4 bases to trimming and J lost 5 bases; unmatched junction nucleotides: 8. The CDR3 sequence is 16 residues long. Germline lookup yields CDR1 SGDLS and CDR2 YYNGEE. DNA for the CDR3: TGTGCCAGCAGCCTCGGAGGGGGACTAGCGGACAATGAGCAGTTCTTC. It is translated as CASSLGGGLADNEQFF.

The J gene is TRBJ2-2, the V gene TRBV19; TRBD2 agrees at 7 bases. This CDR3 has 15 residues. The germline V gene encodes CDR1 LNHDA and CDR2 SQIVND (reference sequence). J was trimmed by 3 bases and V by 4 bases; bases with no gene match: 5. CDR3 loop: CASSTPAGYTGELFF. DNA for the CDR3: TGTGCCAGTAGTACACCAGCGGGATACACCGGGGAGCTGTTTTTT.

This clone was recorded once. V gene TRBV5-1 combines with J gene TRBJ1-6, with TRBD1 matching over 9 bases. V shed 2 bases, J shed 10 bases, and the junction held 7 bases outside the gene matches. Germline loops: CDR1 SGHRS, CDR2 YFSETQ. CDR3 length equals 15 residues. CDR3: CASSFDGQGNSPLHF. CDR3 in DNA: TGCGCCAGCAGCTTTGACGGACAGGGGAACTCACCCCTCCACTTT. The full variable domain, completed using reference TRBV5-1 and TRBJ1-6, is KAGVTQTPRYLIKTRGQQVTLSCSPISGHRSVSWYQQTPGQGLQFLFEYFSETQRNKGNFPGRFSGRQFSNSRSEMNVSTLELGDSALYLCASSFDGQGNSPLHFGNGTRLTVT.

This clone occurred once. V usage is TRBV5-4 and J usage is TRBJ2-1, with 8 nucleotides matching TRBD1. Germline V gives CDR1 SGHNT, CDR2 YYREEE (reference sequence). This CDR3 has 15 residues. Trimming at V came to 0 bases and at J to 3 bases, leaving 2 bases not matched to a gene. For the CDR3, the DNA is TGTGCCAGCAGCTTGGACAGGGGGAACTACAATGAGCAGTTCTTC. Its protein is CASSLDRGNYNEQFF. Full variable domain (outside the CDR3, taken from reference TRBV5-4 and TRBJ2-1): ETGVTQSPTHLIKTRGQQVTLRCSSQSGHNTVSWYQQALGQGPQFIFQYYREEENGRGNFPPRFSGLQFPNYSSELNVNALELDDSALYLCASSLDRGNYNEQFFGPGTRLTVL.

This chain connects TRBV24-1 to TRBJ2-2; 11 nucleotides align to TRBD2. The ends lost 0 bases at V and 3 bases at J; junction bases unmatched: 5. CDR1 is KGHDR, CDR2 SFDVKD, per germline. The CDR3 sequence is 18 residues long. In DNA, the CDR3 is TGTGCCACCAGTGATTTGCAACTAGCGGGAGATGACACCGGGGAGCTGTTTTTT. Its translation is CATSDLQLAGDDTGELFF.

This rearrangement joins TRBV20-1 to TRBJ1-5; the D is unclear. The CDR3 sequence is 16 residues long. V lost 3 bases, J lost 0 bases, and 15 bases lay in between. The germline CDR1 and CDR2 sequences are DFQATT and SNEGSKA (reference sequence). The CDR3 region has the DNA TGCAGTGCTAGTCCCCCCACAGTATATAGCAATCAGCCCCAGCATTTT. Translated: CSASPPTVYSNQPQHF.

The V gene is TRBV2, the J gene TRBJ2-5; 7 bases agree with TRBD1. The CDR3 loop spans 14 amino acids. V gave up 6 bases and J gave up 7 bases; unmatched junction bases: 11. Germline CDR1 and CDR2: SNHLY and FYNNEI. The CDR3 nucleotides are TGTGCCAGCAGGGCCGGGACACCAGGGGGGACCCAGTACTTC. Translating it yields CASRAGTPGGTQYF.